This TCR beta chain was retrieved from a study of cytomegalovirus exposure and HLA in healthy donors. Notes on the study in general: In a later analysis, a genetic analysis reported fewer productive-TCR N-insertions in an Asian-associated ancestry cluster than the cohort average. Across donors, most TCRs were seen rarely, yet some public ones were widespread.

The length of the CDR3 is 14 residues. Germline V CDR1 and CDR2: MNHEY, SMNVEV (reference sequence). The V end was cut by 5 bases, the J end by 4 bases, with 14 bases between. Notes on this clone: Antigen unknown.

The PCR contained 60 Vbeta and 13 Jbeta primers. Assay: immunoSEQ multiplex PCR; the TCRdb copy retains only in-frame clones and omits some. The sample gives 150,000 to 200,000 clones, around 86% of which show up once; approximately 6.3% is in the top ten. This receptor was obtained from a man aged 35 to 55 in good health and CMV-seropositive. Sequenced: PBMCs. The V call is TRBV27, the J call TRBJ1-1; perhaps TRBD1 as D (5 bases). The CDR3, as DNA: TGTGCCAGCAGTCGCCCAGGGCGAAGCACTGAAGCTTTCTTT. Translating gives CASSRPGRSTEAFF.